One sample yielded the 8 T cell receptor beta chains listed below, sequenced in a study of blood T cell repertoires in COVID-19. The table came from immunoSEQ multiplex PCR; TCRdb's copy has only in-frame clones and leaves some out. The table shows about 120,000 clones, with about 86% occurring only once. The sample comprised peripheral blood. The receptors here all came from a woman between 50 and 59 years old with acute or convalescent COVID-19.

This chain links TRBV5-6 with TRBJ2-5; 8 bases fit TRBD2. The ends lost 4 bases at V and 5 bases at J; junction bases unmatched: 13. The CDR3 totals 16 residues. Germline CDR1 and CDR2: SGHDT and YYEEEE. DNA for the CDR3: TGTGCCAGCAGCCCCGGACTCGTCCGCGGGGGGGAGACCCAGTACTTC. Its translation: CASSPGLVRGGETQYF.

The chain links TRBV6-5 to TRBJ1-1; 7 bases match TRBD1. Unmatched junction bases numbered 10, after V lost 5 bases and J lost 4 bases. The CDR3 has 15 amino acids. CDR1 and CDR2 (germline): MNHEY, SVGAGI. The CDR3 nucleotides read TGTGCCAGCAGTCCCCGGACAGGAGGGGTCACTGAAGCTTTCTTT. It is translated as CASSPRTGGVTEAFF.

The chain carries TRBV30 and TRBJ2-5, with D possibly being TRBD1 (6 bases). Trimming left V 4 bases short and J 1 base short, with 13 bases between. This CDR3 spans 14 amino acids. The germline gives CDR1 GTSNPN, CDR2 SVGIG (reference sequence). The CDR3 here is CAWTDRTVQETQYF. The CDR3 region has the DNA TGTGCCTGGACCGACCGGACAGTCCAAGAGACCCAGTACTTC.

The chain recombines TRBV14 with TRBJ2-3; D is undetermined. The V gene's germline CDR1 is SGHDN and CDR2 FVKESK. There are 12 residues in the CDR3. Trimming left V 4 bases short and J 7 bases short, with 9 bases between. In nucleotides, the CDR3 is TGTGCCAGCAGCCCTACCCATCATACGCAGTATTTT. Protein: CASSPTHHTQYF.

This clone was seen a single time. This chain links TRBV6-5 with TRBJ1-4; D uncertain. V gave up 6 bases and J gave up 5 bases, with 10 bases separating them. Germline values: CDR1 MNHEY, CDR2 SVGAGI. The CDR3 sequence is 13 residues long. The CDR3 is CASRASANEKLFF. CDR3 nucleotide sequence: TGTGCCAGCAGAGCGTCCGCCAATGAAAAACTGTTTTTT.

The V and J genes are TRBV18 and TRBJ2-5; 9 positions match TRBD2. The CDR3 contains 15 residues. Looked up from germline, CDR1 is KGHSH and CDR2 is LQKENI. V shed 3 bases, J shed 2 bases, and the junction held 4 bases outside the gene matches. The CDR3 DNA reads TGTGCCAGCTCACCGGGGCTAGCGGGGCAAGAGACCCAGTACTTC. Its protein is CASSPGLAGQETQYF.

The table lists this clone with a few counts. The sample has other DNA sequences that encode this CDR3 too. The gene calls are TRBV7-9 and TRBJ2-7, with D perhaps TRBD1 (5 bases). Germline loops: CDR1 SEHNR, CDR2 FQNEAQ (reference sequence). V lost 4 bases, J lost 0 bases, and 7 bases lay in between. CDR3 length equals 13 residues. CDR3 loop: CASSSQVSYEQYF. As DNA, the CDR3 is TGTGCCAGCAGCTCACAGGTCTCCTACGAGCAGTACTTC.

The gene calls are TRBV27 and TRBJ1-1, with D possibly TRBD1 on 5 matching bases. Per germline, CDR1 MNHEY and CDR2 SMNVEV (reference sequence). V lost 5 bases to trimming and J lost 4 bases, with 11 bases between them. The length of the CDR3 is 13 residues. Here the CDR3 DNA reads TGTGCCAGCAGTCCTCAGGGAAGCACTGAAGCTTTCTTT. It encodes CASSPQGSTEAFF.